A single sample is the source of the 4 T cell receptor beta chains below, sequenced in a study of T cells in Graves' hyperthyroidism and ophthalmopathy. There were TCR beta CDR3 regions amplified from RNA transcripts. When the TCR CDR3 underwent first-round RT-PCR, the HTBI primer set was used. Each CDR3 protein gets one entry after TCRdb re-called the multiplex PCR reads with MiXCR. The table lists over 350,000 distinct CDR3 sequences, roughly 15% of them singletons. The specimen was blood. All receptors come from a man between 18 and 35 years old with Graves' ophthalmopathy.

This clonotype has more than one count but fewer than ten. This rearrangement joins TRBV9 to TRBJ2-7; 8 nucleotides line up with TRBD2. Germline CDR1 reads SGDLS; CDR2 reads YYNGEE. The CDR3 has 15 amino acids. V shed 5 bases, J shed 5 bases, and the junction held 12 bases outside the gene matches. CDR3 nucleotides: TGTGCCAGCAGTGTCAAGGCTAGCGGGTACCACGAGCAGTACTTC. Amino acids: CASSVKASGYHEQYF.

This chain uses TRBV27 with TRBJ2-7; TRBD1 might be the D (6 bases). The germline V and J ends were trimmed by 5 bases and 3 bases, with 17 bases remaining between them. Germline V gene data show CDR1 as MNHEY and CDR2 as SMNVEV (reference sequence). The CDR3 has 15 amino acids. CDR3 bases: TGTGCCAGCAGTCGAGGGGGTAGGGCCTTCTACGAGCAGTACTTC. It specifies CASSRGGRAFYEQYF.

With respect to this clonotype: This may be a read error, as it is one base from a much larger clone. The V call is TRBV7-9, the J call TRBJ1-4; unclear D gene. Looked up from germline, CDR1 is SEHNR and CDR2 is FQNEAQ (reference sequence). The CDR3 is 15 amino acids. CDR3 bases: TGTACCAGCAGCATACTTAGATCAACTAATGAAAAACTGTTTTTT. As protein: CTSSILRSTNEKLFF.

This clonotype has a handful of counts. The chain carries TRBV19 and TRBJ1-6; possibly TRBD1 for D (5 bases). Trimming stripped 3 bases from V and 9 bases from J, with 15 bases between. Germline V lookup: CDR1 LNHDA, CDR2 SQIVND (reference sequence). The CDR3 has 15 residues. CDR3 coding DNA: TGTGCCAGTAGTATTGATGTAGGGACTCGTTCACCCCTCCACTTT. As protein: CASSIDVGTRSPLHF.